The 30 T cell receptor beta chains given below trace back to one sample, sequenced in a study of beta chain features in type 1 diabetes (dated by TCRdb to the late 2010s). The research as a whole found: A moderate but significant shortening of TCRB CDR3 length was observed in type 1 diabetes patients in all four CD4+ subsets.

For these receptors, no antigen is known. Library preparation employed the immunoSEQ multiplex PCR assay. All of the isolated RNA was reverse transcribed with the High Capacity cDNA Reverse Transcription Kit, so expressed TCRB transcripts were sequenced. The source is immuneACCESS, and TCRdb retained only in-frame sequences with V and J called. Part of the clones is not carried over; for the studies checked, unresolved V genes explain less than half of this, and the remainder is unexplained. The sample table lists around 150,000 clones, about 9.3% of them with a count of one. The ten largest clones add up to 0.5% of the sample. Material: central memory CD4+ T cells from blood. These TCRs come from a man aged 25-45 years with type 1 diabetes.

V usage is TRBV5-4 and J usage is TRBJ2-1, with D unresolved. Germline CDR1 reads SGHNT; CDR2 reads YYREEE (reference sequence). CDR3 size: 13 residues. With 0 bases removed from V and 5 bases from J, the gap between germline ends came to 6 bases. The CDR3 region is CASSLEPNNEQFF. The CDR3 region has the DNA TGTGCCAGCAGCTTGGAGCCGAACAATGAGCAGTTCTTC.

The chain uses TRBV6-5 and TRBJ1-1; D is perhaps TRBD1 (5 bases). The CDR3 totals 13 residues. Germline values: CDR1 MNHEY, CDR2 SVGAGI. The ends were cut back, 7 bases at V and 4 bases at J, with 13 bases in the middle. The CDR3 bases are TGTGCCAGCACCCTGGGGAGGGGCACTGAAGCTTTCTTT. This encodes CASTLGRGTEAFF.

This clone was seen a handful of times. Other DNA sequences of this sample code for an identical CDR3. This chain uses TRBV5-6 with TRBJ2-5; TRBD2 matches 11 bases. The V and J ends lost 4 bases and 2 bases, in that order; junction bases with no gene match: 7. The CDR3 length is 16 residues. Per the germline V gene, CDR1 is SGHDT and CDR2 is YYEEEE. The chain's CDR3 is CASSLGTSGGQETQYF. Here the CDR3 DNA reads TGTGCCAGCAGCCTAGGGACTAGCGGAGGTCAAGAGACCCAGTACTTC.

The V call is TRBV4-2, the J call TRBJ2-7, with 15 bases matching TRBD2. The junction had 9 bases not matched to a gene; V was cut back by 4 bases and J by 5 bases. Germline lookup yields CDR1 LGHNA and CDR2 YNFKEQ. CDR3 length: 17 amino acids. CDR3 residues: CASSPGTSGRLSDEQYF. CDR3 bases: TGTGCCAGCAGCCCGGGGACTAGCGGGAGGCTTTCAGACGAGCAGTACTTC.

Only a few counts were recorded for this clone. The rearrangement uses TRBV4-3 and TRBJ2-3; no firm D call. V lost 1 base, J lost 5 bases, and 7 bases lay in between. Germline V gene sequence: CDR1 LGHNA, CDR2 YSLEER. The CDR3 contains 13 residues. The DNA for the CDR3 is TGCGCCAGCAGCCAAGCGTCAGGAGATACGCAGTATTTT. Translation: CASSQASGDTQYF.

V and J are TRBV30 and TRBJ1-5; possible D gene TRBD1, 6 bases. V was pared by 0 bases and J by 3 bases, with 12 bases between. Germline V gene data show CDR1 as GTSNPN and CDR2 as SVGIG (reference sequence). The CDR3 totals 15 residues. The CDR3 nucleotides are TGTGCCTGGAGTGTAAGCGGGGGGCCCAATCAGCCCCAGCATTTT. It encodes CAWSVSGGPNQPQHF.

The chain carries TRBV7-9 and TRBJ2-3, with D uncertain. There are 13 residues in the CDR3. Germline V lookup: CDR1 SEHNR, CDR2 FQNEAQ (reference sequence). V lost 0 bases, J lost 6 bases, and 7 bases lay in between. The CDR3 bases are TGTGCCAGCAGCTTAGCAACTACGGATACGCAGTATTTT. This gives the protein CASSLATTDTQYF.

The V call is TRBV7-2, the J call TRBJ2-3, with 10 bases lining up with TRBD2. Germline trimming cut 6 bases from V and 6 bases from J; bases unmatched to any gene: 6. Germline loops: CDR1 SGHTA, CDR2 FQGNSA. The CDR3 runs to 14 residues. CDR3 amino acids: CASSLTSGSDTQYF. As DNA, the CDR3 is TGTGCCAGCAGTCTGACTAGCGGGTCTGATACGCAGTATTTT.

V and J are TRBV19 and TRBJ2-2; no clear D gene. This CDR3 is 14 amino acids long. CDR1 and CDR2 (germline): LNHDA, SQIVND (reference sequence). Deletions cut 7 bases from V and 1 base from J, with 10 bases between. CDR3 region: CASMEARNTGELFF. The CDR3 nucleotides are TGTGCCAGTATGGAAGCGAGGAACACCGGGGAGCTGTTTTTT.

CDR3 in DNA: TGTGCCAGAGAACAGGGTACCGGGGCCAACGTCCTGACTTTC. This translates into CAREQGTGANVLTF. The V call is TRBV2, the J call TRBJ2-6; D perhaps matches TRBD1 (6 bases). The V and J ends lost 9 bases and 4 bases respectively, with 13 bases between them. Germline V gene data show CDR1 as SNHLY and CDR2 as FYNNEI. This CDR3 is 14 amino acids long.

J is TRBJ1-5 and V is TRBV4-2, with D possibly matching TRBD1 (5 bases). V was pared by 1 base and J by 0 bases, with 10 bases between. This CDR3 has 16 residues. CDR1 and CDR2 (germline): LGHNA, YNFKEQ. Here the CDR3 DNA reads TGTGCCAGCAGCCAAGTTGGGGGGAATAGCAATCAGCCCCAGCATTTT. Translated, it gives CASSQVGGNSNQPQHF.

The chain carries TRBV7-9 and TRBJ2-7; TRBD2 matches 7 bases. With 4 bases clipped from V and 5 bases from J, the junction kept 8 bases outside the gene matches. The germline V gene has CDR1 SEHNR and CDR2 FQNEAQ (reference sequence). The CDR3 has 14 residues. The CDR3 is CASSSSGTINEQYF. For the CDR3, the DNA is TGTGCCAGCAGCTCATCCGGGACTATCAACGAGCAGTACTTC. Drawing the rest from reference TRBV7-9 and TRBJ2-7, the complete variable domain is DTGVSQNPRHKITKRGQNVTFRCDPISEHNRLYWYRQTLGQGPEFLTYFQNEAQLEKSRLLSDRFSAERPKGSFSTLEIQRTEQGDSAMYLCASSSSGTINEQYFGPGTRLTVT.

The V call is TRBV29-1, the J call TRBJ2-5; D perhaps matches TRBD1 (6 bases). CDR1 and CDR2 (germline): SQVTM, ANQGSEA. The CDR3 covers 13 residues. Trimming stripped 3 bases from V and 5 bases from J, with 13 bases between. DNA of the CDR3: TGCAGCGTTGACAGGGGCGGCCTGGAGACCCAGTACTTC. Protein product: CSVDRGGLETQYF.

The rearrangement links TRBV28 to TRBJ1-5; 7 bases are a match to TRBD1. This CDR3 comprises 13 residues. CDR1 MDHEN and CDR2 SYDVKM come from the germline V gene. Trimming removed 6 bases from V and 4 bases from J; junction bases left unmatched: 3. CDR3 nucleotides: TGTGCCAGCAGCGGGACAGCAAATCAGCCCCAGCATTTT. Its protein is CASSGTANQPQHF.

CDR3 protein: CASSVELAGGETQYF. As DNA, the CDR3 is TGTGCCAGCAGCGTAGAACTAGCGGGAGGGGAGACCCAGTACTTC. This chain uses TRBV9 with TRBJ2-5; 13 nucleotides line up with TRBD2. V was clipped by 0 bases and J by 5 bases; unmatched bases: 1. Germline V gene lookup returns CDR1 SGDLS and CDR2 YYNGEE. This CDR3 comprises 15 residues.

This clone was recorded a few times. The CDR3 protein is CASTTGITGELFF. The CDR3 coding sequence is TGTGCCAGCACCACGGGTATCACCGGGGAGCTGTTTTTT. V usage is TRBV6-1 and J usage is TRBJ2-2; no reliable D call. V was trimmed by 7 bases and J by 4 bases, leaving 10 bases between them. The CDR3 loop spans 13 amino acids. From germline, CDR1 is MNHNS and CDR2 SASEGT.

The chain uses TRBV29-1 and TRBJ1-2; D uncertain. The CDR3 extends over 12 amino acids. V lost 6 bases, J lost 2 bases, and 10 bases lay in between. Germline V gene sequence: CDR1 SQVTM, CDR2 ANQGSEA. CDR3 in DNA: TGCAGCGTCACCGACGGGAACTATGGCTACACCTTC. Residues: CSVTDGNYGYTF.

On this clone itself: One junction end does not reproduce the germline sequence, and a read error may be involved. The V and J genes are TRBV29-1 and TRBJ2-1; TRBD2 aligns across 14 bases. In germline, CDR1 is SQVTM, CDR2 ANQGSEA. The CDR3 covers 13 residues. The CDR3 DNA sequence: TGCAGCGTTGACCAGACTAGCGGGAGGGCCCTCGTCTTC. It is translated as CSVDQTSGRALVF.

This clone was counted a few times. The chain is built from TRBV10-3 and TRBJ2-7; 7 bases agree with TRBD2. The junction had 8 bases not matched to a gene; V was cut back by 0 bases and J by 6 bases. The CDR3 totals 15 residues. Germline CDR1 ENHRY, CDR2 SYGVKD. Written as DNA, the CDR3 is TGTGCCATCAGTGAGTCCGGGGGGTTCGGGAGCGAGCAGTACTTC. It is translated as CAISESGGFGSEQYF.

The chain recombines TRBV30 with TRBJ2-3; 10 nucleotides align to TRBD1. CDR1 and CDR2 from the germline V gene are GTSNPN and SVGIG (reference sequence). This CDR3 is 15 amino acids long. V lost 2 bases and J lost 3; bases outside the gene matches: 5. Here the CDR3 DNA reads TGTGCCTGGAGTCCTGACAGGGGGCGGACAGATACGCAGTATTTT. Protein: CAWSPDRGRTDTQYF. Supplemented by reference TRBV30 and TRBJ2-3, the full variable domain reads SQTIHQWPATLVQPVGSPLSLECTVEGTSNPNLYWYRQAAGRGLQLLFYSVGIGQISSEVPQNLSASRPQDRQFILSSKKLLLSDSGFYLCAWSPDRGRTDTQYFGPGTRLTVL.

The chain links TRBV7-3 to TRBJ2-5, with 7 bases that match TRBD2. CDR1 is SGHTA and CDR2 is FQGTGA in the germline V gene. V was clipped by 3 bases and J by 5 bases; unmatched bases: 9. The CDR3 has 15 amino acids. CDR3 loop: CASSLGGAGWETQYF. CDR3 DNA sequence: TGTGCCAGCAGCTTGGGAGGAGCGGGATGGGAGACCCAGTACTTC.

This clone was picked up a small number of times. This rearrangement joins TRBV29-1 to TRBJ2-2, with a weak D call TRBD1 (5 bases). V was pared by 3 bases and J by 0 bases, with 11 bases between. The germline CDR1 and CDR2 sequences are SQVTM and ANQGSEA. This CDR3 is 15 amino acids long. CDR3 coding DNA: TGCAGCGTTGATGATTCAGGGACGAACACCGGGGAGCTGTTTTTT. Residues: CSVDDSGTNTGELFF.

V usage is TRBV2 and J usage is TRBJ1-2, with no clear D. This CDR3 spans 13 amino acids. Trimming took off 6 bases at V and 0 bases at J, with 8 bases between the two ends. Germline CDR1 reads SNHLY; CDR2 reads FYNNEI. This chain's CDR3 is CASRSRANYGYTF. CDR3 DNA: TGTGCCAGCAGGTCAAGAGCTAACTATGGCTACACCTTC.

This CDR3 reads CASSRTGPYNEQFF. CDR3 nucleotide sequence: TGTGCCAGCTCCCGGACAGGGCCCTACAATGAGCAGTTCTTC. The chain employs TRBV18 and TRBJ2-1, with 8 bases aligning to TRBD1. The trim removed 6 bases at V and 2 bases at J, leaving 3 bases unmatched. Germline CDR1 is KGHSH and CDR2 is LQKENI. The CDR3 is made up of 14 amino acids. The full variable domain, rest sourced from reference TRBV18 and TRBJ2-1, is NAGVMQNPRHLVRRRGQEARLRCSPMKGHSHVYWYRQLPEEGLKFMVYLQKENIIDESGMPKERFSAEFPKEGPSILRIQQVVRGDSAAYFCASSRTGPYNEQFFGPGTRLTVL.

A remark on this clone: Different DNA sequences within this sample yield the same CDR3. V is TRBV28 and J is TRBJ2-7; 10 positions match TRBD1. After removal of 5 bases from V and 4 bases from J, the junction contained 2 bases not matched to a gene. The CDR3 is 13 amino acids. The V gene's germline CDR1 is MDHEN and CDR2 SYDVKM. Here the CDR3 reads CASSPGQGYEQYF. CDR3 nucleotides: TGTGCCAGCAGTCCGGGACAGGGGTACGAGCAGTACTTC.

The chain recombines TRBV13 with TRBJ1-5; TRBD1 agrees at 9 bases. This CDR3 comprises 15 residues. Germline trimming cut 3 bases from V and 6 bases from J; bases unmatched to any gene: 6. Germline V gives CDR1 PRHDT, CDR2 FYEKMQ (reference sequence). The CDR3 DNA is TGTGCCAGCAGCTTGGGGGACAGGGATGCTCAGCCCCAGCATTTT. Amino acid sequence: CASSLGDRDAQPQHF.

The table lists this clone with a few counts. The chain employs TRBV19 and TRBJ2-7; 10 nucleotides match TRBD1. The CDR3 consists of 14 residues. The V segment lost 7 bases and the J segment 8 bases; nucleotides outside the gene matches: 11. Looked up from germline, CDR1 is LNHDA and CDR2 is SQIVND (reference sequence). CDR3 amino acids: CASIPGQGIPQQYF. As DNA, the CDR3 is TGTGCCAGTATCCCGGGACAGGGGATTCCGCAGCAGTACTTC.

This clone was observed a few times. The CDR3 sequence: CASSSGYQETQYF. The CDR3 nucleotides are TGTGCCAGCAGTAGCGGGTACCAAGAGACCCAGTACTTC. The genes are TRBV6-5 and TRBJ2-5; D perhaps matches TRBD2 (6 bases). This CDR3 spans 13 amino acids. Trimming shortened V by 5 bases and J by 0 bases, and 7 bases separated the two germline ends. The germline CDR1 and CDR2 sequences are MNHEY and SVGAGI.

This clone has just a few counts. This sequence joins TRBV4-2 and TRBJ2-7, with TRBD2 matching over 7 bases. The germline V gene encodes CDR1 LGHNA and CDR2 YNFKEQ. V gave up 3 bases and J gave up 5 bases; unmatched junction bases: 4. This CDR3 is built from 13 residues. CDR3 nucleotides: TGTGCCAGCAGCCAGTCTAGCGGTGACGAGCAGTACTTC. This encodes CASSQSSGDEQYF.

In its sample, this clone was seen a few times. V gene TRBV7-2 combines with J gene TRBJ2-7; D is unresolved. The germline V and J ends were trimmed by 5 bases and 0 bases, with 11 bases remaining between them. This CDR3 comprises 14 residues. Germline assignment: CDR1 SGHTA and CDR2 FQGNSA. The CDR3 region is CASSTQRYSYEQYF. CDR3 DNA sequence: TGTGCCAGCAGCACGCAACGGTACTCCTACGAGCAGTACTTC.